This T cell receptor (beta chain) was profiled in a study of human T cells and chemical hapten exposure. Study-level background: Sensitization was performed using 2% DPC on a roughly 2 cm by roughly 2 cm upper inner arm skin site.

TCRdb re-analysed the RACE reads in MiXCR, keeping a single row per CDR3 protein. The sample holds some 330,000 distinct CDR3 sequences; roughly 6% are singletons and the top ten take about 8.2%. Many counts were recorded for this clonotype. Regarding time point: pre-sensitization, week 0. Treatment indicated: therapeutic diphenylcyclopropenone sensitization with weekly scalp DPC. This specimen was whole blood, taken in connection with sensitization to the hapten diphenylcyclopropenone (DPC). The TCR sequence derives from a woman between 18 and 29 years old with alopecia areata. Some clones in this sample may be carry-over from other donors' samples.

CDR3 amino acids: CASSTNTEAFF. As DNA, the CDR3 is TGTGCCAGCAGCACCAACACTGAAGCTTTCTTT. This chain connects TRBV12-3 or TRBV12-4 to TRBJ1-1; unclear D gene. The length of the CDR3 is 11 residues. Trimming stripped 6 bases from V and 2 bases from J, with 4 bases between.